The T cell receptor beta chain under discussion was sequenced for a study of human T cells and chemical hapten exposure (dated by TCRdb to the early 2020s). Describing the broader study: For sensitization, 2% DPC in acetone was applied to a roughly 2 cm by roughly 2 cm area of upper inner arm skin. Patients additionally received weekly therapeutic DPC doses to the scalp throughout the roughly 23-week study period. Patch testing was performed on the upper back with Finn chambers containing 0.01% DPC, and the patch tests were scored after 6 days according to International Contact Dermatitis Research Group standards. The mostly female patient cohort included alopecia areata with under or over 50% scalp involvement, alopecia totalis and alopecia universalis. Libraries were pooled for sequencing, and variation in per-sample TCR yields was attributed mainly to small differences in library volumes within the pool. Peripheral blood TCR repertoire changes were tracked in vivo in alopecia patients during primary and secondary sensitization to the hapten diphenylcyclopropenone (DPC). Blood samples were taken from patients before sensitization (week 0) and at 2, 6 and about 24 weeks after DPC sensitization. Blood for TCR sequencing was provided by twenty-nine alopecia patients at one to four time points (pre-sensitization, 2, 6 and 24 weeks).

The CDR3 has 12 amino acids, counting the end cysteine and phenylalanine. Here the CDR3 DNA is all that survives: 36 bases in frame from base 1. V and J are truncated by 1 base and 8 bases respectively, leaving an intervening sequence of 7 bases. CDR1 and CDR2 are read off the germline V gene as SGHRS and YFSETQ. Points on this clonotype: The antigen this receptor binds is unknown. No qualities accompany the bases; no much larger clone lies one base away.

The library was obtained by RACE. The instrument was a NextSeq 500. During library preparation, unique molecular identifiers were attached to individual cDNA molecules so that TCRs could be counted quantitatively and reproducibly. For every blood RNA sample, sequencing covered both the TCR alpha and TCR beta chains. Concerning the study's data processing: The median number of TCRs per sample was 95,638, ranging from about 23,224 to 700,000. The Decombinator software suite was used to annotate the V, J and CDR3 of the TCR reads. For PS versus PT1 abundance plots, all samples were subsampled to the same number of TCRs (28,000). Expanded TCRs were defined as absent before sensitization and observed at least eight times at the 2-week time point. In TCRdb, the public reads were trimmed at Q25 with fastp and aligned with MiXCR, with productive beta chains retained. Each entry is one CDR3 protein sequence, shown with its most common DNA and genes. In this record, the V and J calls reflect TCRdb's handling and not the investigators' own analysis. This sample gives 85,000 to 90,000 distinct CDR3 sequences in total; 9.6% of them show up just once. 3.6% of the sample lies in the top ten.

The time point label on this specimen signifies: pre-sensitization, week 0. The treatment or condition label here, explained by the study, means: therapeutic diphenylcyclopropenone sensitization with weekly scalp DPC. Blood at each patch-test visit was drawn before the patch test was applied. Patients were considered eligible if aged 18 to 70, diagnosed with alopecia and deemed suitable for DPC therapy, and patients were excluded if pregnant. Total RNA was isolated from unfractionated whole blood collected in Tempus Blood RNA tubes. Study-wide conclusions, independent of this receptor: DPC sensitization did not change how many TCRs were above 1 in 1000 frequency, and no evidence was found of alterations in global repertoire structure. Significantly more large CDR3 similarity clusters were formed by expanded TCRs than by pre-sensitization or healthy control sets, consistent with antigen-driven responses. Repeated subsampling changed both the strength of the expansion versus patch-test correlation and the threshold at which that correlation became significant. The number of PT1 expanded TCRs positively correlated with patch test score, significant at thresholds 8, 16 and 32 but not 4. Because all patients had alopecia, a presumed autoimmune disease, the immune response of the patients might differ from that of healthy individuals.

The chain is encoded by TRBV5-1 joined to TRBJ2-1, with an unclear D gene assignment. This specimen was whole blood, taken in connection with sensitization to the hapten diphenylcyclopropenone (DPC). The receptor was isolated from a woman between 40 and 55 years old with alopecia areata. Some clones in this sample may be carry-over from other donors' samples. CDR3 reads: CASSLNIDEQFF. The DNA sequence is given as TGCGCCAGCAGCTTGAATATCGATGAGCAGTTCTTC.